The clone carrying this T cell receptor (beta chain) was observed a single time. Its matching antigen is unknown. With 60 Vbeta and 13 Jbeta primers, the PCR was carried out. The assay was immunoSEQ multiplex PCR, and TCRdb's table has in-frame clones only and misses some. The sample lists about 200,000 clones, around 83% occurring once. J lost 4 bases, V lost 3 bases, and 5 bases had no gene match. Germline V gene data show CDR1 as LNHDA and CDR2 as SQIVND (reference sequence). The CDR3 is made up of 15 amino acids. The sample comes from a study of cytomegalovirus exposure and HLA in healthy donors. Study-level findings and limits: Prediction of most subjects' HLA-A and HLA-B alleles by TCR beta sequences was reportedly accurate. Common viral pathogens were later found to be apparently linked to several of the most significant clusters. In a later analysis, HLA-associated TCR beta chains were more clonally expanded than equally common others.

The material sequenced was PBMCs. The clonotype was recovered from a woman between 40 and 50 years old in good health and CMV-seronegative. V usage is TRBV19 and J usage is TRBJ1-5; TRBD1 aligns across 8 bases. In nucleotides, the CDR3 is TGTGCCAGTAGTATTGGACAGGGAATGAATCAGCCCCAGCATTTT. Translating gives CASSIGQGMNQPQHF.